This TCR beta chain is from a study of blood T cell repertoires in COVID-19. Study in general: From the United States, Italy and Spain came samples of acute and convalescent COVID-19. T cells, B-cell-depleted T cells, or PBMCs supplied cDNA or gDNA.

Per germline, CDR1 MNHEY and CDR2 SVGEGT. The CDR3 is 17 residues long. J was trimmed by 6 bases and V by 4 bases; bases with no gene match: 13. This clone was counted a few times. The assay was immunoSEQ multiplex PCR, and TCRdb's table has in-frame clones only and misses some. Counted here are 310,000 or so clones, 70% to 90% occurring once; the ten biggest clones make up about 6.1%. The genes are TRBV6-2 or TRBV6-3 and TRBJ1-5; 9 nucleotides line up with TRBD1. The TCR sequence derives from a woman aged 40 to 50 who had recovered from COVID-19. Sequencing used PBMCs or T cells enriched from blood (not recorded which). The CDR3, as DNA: TGTGCCAGCAGTTCCCCATACCGGGACAGGGCTTCTCAGCCCCAGCATTTT. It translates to CASSSPYRDRASQPQHF.